This T cell receptor (beta chain) was documented in a study of lymphopenia after photon versus proton radiotherapy. Study findings and constraints: Better survival with proton therapy was suggested as possible, not demonstrated. A bigger post-nadir fall in TCR diversity correlated inversely with survival time in deceased patients. After lymphocyte nadir, photon-treated repertoires showed oligoclonal expansion, especially CD8+ Temra. Under photons, naive T cells and diversity fell while effector/memory populations rose.

Only in-frame clones appear in the TCRdb table, and some are missing; sequencing was by immunoSEQ multiplex PCR. This table holds about 26,000 clones, around nine tenths found once. As concerns this clone: Its antigen remains unknown.

The CDR3 spans 12 residues. V was clipped by 8 bases and J by 1 base, with 8 bases between them. The V gene's germline CDR1 is LGHNT and CDR2 FRNRAP. Source: peripheral blood, taken from a patient treated with photon-based radiotherapy. The chain has TRBV12-5 and TRBJ1-1; D is uncertain. This sequence was found in a woman aged 50 to 65 with cholangiocarcinoma. For the CDR3, the DNA is TGTGCTAGTAAGACGGGGAACACTGAAGCTTTCTTT. This translates into CASKTGNTEAFF.